This T cell receptor (beta chain) was profiled in a study of molecular identifiers for immune sequencing clone quantification. Study-wide results and limits: Spiked Jurkat TCR RNA equivalent to one cell was reportedly detectable in about a million naive cells. Beyond 20 RNA copies, clones held over 98% of effector molecules, compared with under 1% in naive cells.

Sorted cells numbering about 20,000 to 1,000,000, with 10%, 30% or 50% RNA, yielded the naive CD8 libraries. A CD8+CD4-CCR7+CD45RA+ gate was used to sort naive CD8 T cells. This clonotype was picked up many times. The antigen is unknown. Trimming stripped 0 bases from V and 0 bases from J, with 12 bases between. Germline V CDR1 and CDR2: MGHRA, YSYEKL. The CDR3 contains 17 residues. A single record per CDR3 protein comes from TCRdb applying MiXCR to the PCR reads. The sample lists 40,000 to 50,000 distinct CDR3 sequences, around 21% occurring once. The gene calls are TRBV4-1 and TRBJ2-1; D unclear. The sequencing sample was made of naive CD8+ T cells from blood, with Jurkat cell RNA spiked in. Stated subset: FACS-sorted CD8+CD4-CCR7+CD45RA+ naive T cells. This receptor was taken from a human donor in good health. Some libraries in this study had Jurkat cell RNA spiked in. CDR3 sequence reads: CASSQDSGRISYNEQFF. As DNA, the CDR3 is TGCGCCAGCAGCCAAGATTCAGGACGGATCTCCTACAATGAGCAGTTCTTC.